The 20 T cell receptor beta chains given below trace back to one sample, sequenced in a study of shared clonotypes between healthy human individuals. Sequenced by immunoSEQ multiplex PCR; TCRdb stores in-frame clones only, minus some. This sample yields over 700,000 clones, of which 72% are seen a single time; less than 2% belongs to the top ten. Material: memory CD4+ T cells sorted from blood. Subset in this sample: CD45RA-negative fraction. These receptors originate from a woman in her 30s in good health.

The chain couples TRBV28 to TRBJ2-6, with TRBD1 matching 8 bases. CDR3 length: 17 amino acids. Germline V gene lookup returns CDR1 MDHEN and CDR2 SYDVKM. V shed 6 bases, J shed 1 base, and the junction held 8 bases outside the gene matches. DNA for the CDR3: TGTGCCAGCAGCCGTCACGGACAGGGATCTGGGGCCAACGTCCTGACTTTC. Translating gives CASSRHGQGSGANVLTF.

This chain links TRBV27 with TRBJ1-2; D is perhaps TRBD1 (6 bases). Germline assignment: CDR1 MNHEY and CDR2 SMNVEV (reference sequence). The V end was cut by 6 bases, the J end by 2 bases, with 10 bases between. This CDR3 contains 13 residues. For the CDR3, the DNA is TGTGCCAGCAGGTATGGGGGCAACTATGGCTACACCTTC. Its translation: CASRYGGNYGYTF.

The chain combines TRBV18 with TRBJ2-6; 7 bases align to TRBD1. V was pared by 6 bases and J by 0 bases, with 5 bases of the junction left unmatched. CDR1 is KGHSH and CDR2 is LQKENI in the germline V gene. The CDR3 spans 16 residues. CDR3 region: CASSGTEDSGANVLTF. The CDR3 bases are TGTGCCAGCTCCGGGACAGAAGACTCTGGGGCCAACGTCCTGACTTTC.

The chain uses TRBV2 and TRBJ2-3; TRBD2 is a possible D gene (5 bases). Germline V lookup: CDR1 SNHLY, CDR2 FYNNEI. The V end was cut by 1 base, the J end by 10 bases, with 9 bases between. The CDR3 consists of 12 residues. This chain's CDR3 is CASSEVAHAQYF. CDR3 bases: TGTGCCAGCAGTGAAGTAGCGCATGCGCAGTATTTT.

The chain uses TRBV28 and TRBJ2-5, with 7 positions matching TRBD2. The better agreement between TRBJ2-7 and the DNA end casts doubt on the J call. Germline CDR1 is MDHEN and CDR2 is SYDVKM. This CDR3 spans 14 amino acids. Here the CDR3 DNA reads TGTGCCAGCACGCGGGGAGGGGTTGGCTACGAGCAGTACTTC. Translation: CASTRGGVGYEQYF.

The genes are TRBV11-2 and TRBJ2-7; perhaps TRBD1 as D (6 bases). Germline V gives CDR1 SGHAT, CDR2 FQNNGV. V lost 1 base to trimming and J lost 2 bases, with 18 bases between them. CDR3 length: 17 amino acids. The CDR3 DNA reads TGTGCCAGCAGCTTAGGGCAGGGGCTAGTTGGGACCTACGAGCAGTACTTC. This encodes CASSLGQGLVGTYEQYF.

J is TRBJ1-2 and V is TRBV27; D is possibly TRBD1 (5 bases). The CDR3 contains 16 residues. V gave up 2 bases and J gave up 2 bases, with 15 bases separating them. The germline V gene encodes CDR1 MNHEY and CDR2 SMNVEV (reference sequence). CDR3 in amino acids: CASSLTILDRNYGYTF. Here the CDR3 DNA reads TGTGCCAGCAGTTTAACCATTTTAGACAGAAACTATGGCTACACCTTC.

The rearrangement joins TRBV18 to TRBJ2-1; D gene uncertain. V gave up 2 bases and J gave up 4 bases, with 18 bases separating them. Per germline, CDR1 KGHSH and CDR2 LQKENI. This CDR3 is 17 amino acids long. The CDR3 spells CASSPTIASFGYNEQFF. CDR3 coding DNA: TGTGCCAGCTCACCAACTATCGCCAGTTTCGGGTACAATGAGCAGTTCTTC.

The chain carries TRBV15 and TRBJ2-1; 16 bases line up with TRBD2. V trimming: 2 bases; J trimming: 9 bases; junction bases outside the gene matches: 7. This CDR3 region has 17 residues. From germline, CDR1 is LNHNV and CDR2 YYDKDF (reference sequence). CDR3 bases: TGTGCCACCAGCAGACCGGGACTAGCGGGAGGGCCCGGTGAGCAGTTCTTC. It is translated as CATSRPGLAGGPGEQFF.

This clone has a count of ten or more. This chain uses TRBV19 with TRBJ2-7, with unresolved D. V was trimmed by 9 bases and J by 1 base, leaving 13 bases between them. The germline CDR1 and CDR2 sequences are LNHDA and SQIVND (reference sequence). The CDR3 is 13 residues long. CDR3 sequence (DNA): TGTGCCAGCACCACTGGGGTTTCCTACGAGCAGTACTTC. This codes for CASTTGVSYEQYF. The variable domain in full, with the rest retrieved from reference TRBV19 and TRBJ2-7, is DGGITQSPKYLFRKEGQNVTLSCEQNLNHDAMYWYRQDPGQGLRLIYYSQIVNDFQKGDIAEGYSVSREKKESFPLTVTSAQKNPTAFYLCASTTGVSYEQYFGPGTRLTVT.

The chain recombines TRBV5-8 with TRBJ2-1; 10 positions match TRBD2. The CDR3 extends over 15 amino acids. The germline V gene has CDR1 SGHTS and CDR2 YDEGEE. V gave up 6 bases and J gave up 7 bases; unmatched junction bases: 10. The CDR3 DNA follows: TGTGCCAGCATGCGAGCGGGAGGGTTAAAAAATGAGCAGTTCTTC. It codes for CASMRAGGLKNEQFF.

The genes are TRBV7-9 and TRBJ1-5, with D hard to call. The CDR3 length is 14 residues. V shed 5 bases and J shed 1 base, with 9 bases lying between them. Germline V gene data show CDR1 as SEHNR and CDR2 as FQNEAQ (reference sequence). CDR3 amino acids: CASSNLGSNQPQHF. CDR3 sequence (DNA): TGTGCCAGCAGCAACCTTGGCAGCAATCAGCCCCAGCATTTT.

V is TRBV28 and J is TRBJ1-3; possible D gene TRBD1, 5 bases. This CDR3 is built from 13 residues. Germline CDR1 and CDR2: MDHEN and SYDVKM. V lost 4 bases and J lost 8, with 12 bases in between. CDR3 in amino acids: CASSWGSWDTIYF. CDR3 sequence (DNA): TGTGCCAGCAGTTGGGGGAGTTGGGACACCATATATTTT.

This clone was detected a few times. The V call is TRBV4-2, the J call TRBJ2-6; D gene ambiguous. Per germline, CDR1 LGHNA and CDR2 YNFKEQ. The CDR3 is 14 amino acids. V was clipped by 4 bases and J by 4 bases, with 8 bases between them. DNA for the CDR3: TGTGCCAGCAGCCCACCAAGGGGGGCCAACGTCCTGACTTTC. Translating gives CASSPPRGANVLTF.

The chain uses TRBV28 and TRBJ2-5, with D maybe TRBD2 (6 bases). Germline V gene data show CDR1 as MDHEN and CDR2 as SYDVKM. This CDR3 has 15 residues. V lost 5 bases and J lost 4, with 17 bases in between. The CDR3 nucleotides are TGTGCCAGCAGTCTCGGGACCCCCGGGGGAGAGACCCAGTACTTC. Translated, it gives CASSLGTPGGETQYF.

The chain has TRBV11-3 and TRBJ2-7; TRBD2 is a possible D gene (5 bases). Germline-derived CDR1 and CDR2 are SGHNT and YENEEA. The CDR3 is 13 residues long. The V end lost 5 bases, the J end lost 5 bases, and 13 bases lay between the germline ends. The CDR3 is CASSSEGVDEQYF. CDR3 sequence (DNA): TGTGCCAGCAGCAGTGAGGGAGTGGACGAGCAGTACTTC. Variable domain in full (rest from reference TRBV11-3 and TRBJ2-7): EAGVVQSPRYKIIEKKQPVAFWCNPISGHNTLYWYLQNLGQGPELLIRYENEEAVDDSQLPKDRFSAERLKGVDSTLKIQPAELGDSAVYLCASSSEGVDEQYFGPGTRLTVT.

CDR3 bases: TGTGCCACCAGCAGCGGGGGACCGGGTTTGTACTTC. Translation gives CATSSGGPGLYF. The chain carries TRBV15 and TRBJ2-4; tentative D call: TRBD2 (6 bases). The V gene lost 3 bases and the J gene lost 15 bases, with 15 bases spanning the gap. The CDR3 totals 12 residues. The germline CDR1 and CDR2 sequences are LNHNV and YYDKDF (reference sequence).

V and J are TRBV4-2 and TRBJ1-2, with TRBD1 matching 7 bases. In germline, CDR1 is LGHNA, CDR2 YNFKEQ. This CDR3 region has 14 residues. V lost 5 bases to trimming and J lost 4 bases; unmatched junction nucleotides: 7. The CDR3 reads CASSLATGTYGYTF. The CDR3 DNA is TGTGCCAGCAGCTTAGCGACAGGGACCTATGGCTACACCTTC.

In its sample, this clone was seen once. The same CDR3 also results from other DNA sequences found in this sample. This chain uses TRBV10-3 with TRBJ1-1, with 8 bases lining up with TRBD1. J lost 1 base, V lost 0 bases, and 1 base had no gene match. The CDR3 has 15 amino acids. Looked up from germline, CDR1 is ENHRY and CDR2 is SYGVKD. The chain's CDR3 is CAISESTGGNTEAFF. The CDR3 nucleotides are TGTGCCATCAGTGAGTCTACAGGGGGGAACACTGAAGCTTTCTTT.

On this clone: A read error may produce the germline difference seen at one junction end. Here the CDR3 reads CASSQGLAGGADTQYF. As DNA, the CDR3 is TGTGCCAGCAGTCAAGGACTAGCGGGAGGCGCAGATACGCAGTATTTT. This chain connects TRBV14 to TRBJ2-3; 14 positions match TRBD2. Germline V CDR1 and CDR2: SGHDN, FVKESK. The CDR3 contains 16 residues.